Following are 22 T cell receptor beta chains from one sample sequenced in a study of blood T cells in healthy people across ages (dated by TCRdb to between 2014 and 2017). The library was built by means of 5' RACE. A second PCR of about 6 to 12 cycles was performed with a sample-barcoded 5' primer and a J-beta primer mix. The public reads were run again by TCRdb, first through fastp at Q25 and then through MiXCR, and only productive beta chains were kept. Each CDR3 protein appears once, grouped with its most common genes and DNA. The sample data list around 2 million distinct CDR3 sequences, and 35% to 50% of these were observed just once. The top ten constitute about 21% of the sample. The sequencing sample was made of blood. Receptors originate from a human donor in good health.

Only a few counts were recorded for this clonotype. V gene TRBV5-5 combines with J gene TRBJ1-2; a possible D gene is TRBD1 (6 bases). The germline V gene encodes CDR1 SGHKS and CDR2 YYEKEE (reference sequence). The V end was cut by 6 bases, the J end by 3 bases, with 18 bases between. The CDR3 is 15 residues long. CDR3 in amino acids: CASKQPGDDYYGYTF. The DNA for the CDR3 is TGTGCCAGCAAGCAGCCAGGGGACGATTACTATGGCTACACCTTC. The variable domain in full, with the rest retrieved from reference TRBV5-5 and TRBJ1-2, is DAGVTQSPTHLIKTRGQQVTLRCSPISGHKSVSWYQQVLGQGPQFIFQYYEKEERGRGNFPDRFSARQFPNYSSELNVNALLLGDSALYLCASKQPGDDYYGYTFGSGTRLTVV.

As concerns this clonotype: Given a much more abundant clone one base away, this may be a read error. V usage is TRBV12-3 or TRBV12-4 and J usage is TRBJ2-3; D is unresolved. V lost 5 bases to trimming and J lost 5 bases, with 14 bases between them. The CDR3 runs 14 residues. The CDR3 DNA is TGTGCCAGCAGTACTACAGTGTATGAAGATACGCAGTATTTT. It specifies CASSTTVYEDTQYF.

The V gene is TRBV7-9, the J gene TRBJ1-2; 7 bases are a match to TRBD1. V lost 5 bases to trimming and J lost 9 bases; unmatched junction nucleotides: 12. Germline V lookup: CDR1 SEHNR, CDR2 FQNEAQ (reference sequence). The CDR3 is made up of 14 amino acids. Here the CDR3 reads CASSAQSGTASYTF. Written as DNA, the CDR3 is TGTGCCAGCAGCGCCCAATCCGGGACAGCAAGCTACACCTTC.

This clonotype was seen only once. This chain uses TRBV6-2 or TRBV6-3 with TRBJ1-1; D remains ambiguous. Trimming pared 1 base from V and 6 bases from J, leaving 12 bases between. The CDR3 loop spans 14 amino acids. Germline V gene data show CDR1 as MNHEY and CDR2 as SVGEGT. The CDR3 DNA is TGTGCCAGCAGTTACTTGGTTTATGGGTCTGAAGCTTTCTTT. Translation: CASSYLVYGSEAFF.

The genes are TRBV28 and TRBJ1-5, with a possible D match to TRBD1 (5 bases). V lost 7 bases, J lost 4 bases, and 20 bases lay in between. The CDR3 totals 16 residues. Germline loops: CDR1 MDHEN, CDR2 SYDVKM. The CDR3 DNA sequence: TGTGCCAGCATTCCAGCGGCAGGGCGTTGGAATCAGCCCCAGCATTTT. As protein: CASIPAAGRWNQPQHF.

The CDR3 reads CASRHTGTLTYEQYF. The DNA for the CDR3 is TGTGCCAGCAGACACACCGGGACATTGACCTACGAGCAGTACTTC. V usage is TRBV7-2 and J usage is TRBJ2-7; tentatively, D is TRBD1 (6 bases). In germline, CDR1 is SGHTA, CDR2 FQGNSA. The CDR3 contains 15 residues. Trimming took off 6 bases at V and 2 bases at J, with 17 bases between the two ends.

This clonotype was seen more than once but under ten times. This sequence joins TRBV18 and TRBJ2-7; D not certain. From germline, CDR1 is KGHSH and CDR2 LQKENI. This CDR3 spans 15 amino acids. Trimming took 1 base from V and 2 from J, leaving 12 bases between them. The CDR3, as DNA: TGTGCCAGCTCACCACAGGCAAGAGGCACCTACGAGCAGTACTTC. The encoded protein is CASSPQARGTYEQYF.

The genes are TRBV11-2 and TRBJ2-5; D uncertain. The germline V and J ends were trimmed by 0 bases and 1 base, with 6 bases remaining between them. There are 14 residues in the CDR3. Germline CDR1 SGHAT, CDR2 FQNNGV. The CDR3 here is CASSLDSFQETQYF. The CDR3 coding sequence is TGTGCCAGCAGCTTAGACAGCTTCCAAGAGACCCAGTACTTC.

Here the CDR3 reads CSAREPGLAGGQADTQYF. In DNA, the CDR3 is TGCAGTGCTAGAGAGCCGGGACTAGCGGGAGGGCAGGCAGATACGCAGTATTTT. The genes are TRBV20-1 and TRBJ2-3, with 16 bases aligning to TRBD2. V shed 0 bases, J shed 4 bases, and the junction held 7 bases outside the gene matches. Germline loops: CDR1 DFQATT, CDR2 SNEGSKA (reference sequence). CDR3 length: 18 amino acids.

This clonotype was recorded a few times. This rearrangement joins TRBV14 to TRBJ2-5; TRBD1 agrees at 7 bases. In germline, CDR1 is SGHDN, CDR2 FVKESK. Germline trimming cut 3 bases from V and 5 bases from J; bases unmatched to any gene: 18. The CDR3 extends over 18 amino acids. The DNA for the CDR3 is TGTGCCAGCAGCCACACACTCCCGGGACAGTATCCAGGGGAGACCCAGTACTTC. This codes for CASSHTLPGQYPGETQYF.

This chain joins TRBV12-3 or TRBV12-4 and TRBJ2-5, with 8 bases that match TRBD2. Trimming took 6 bases from V and 3 from J; bases not matched to a gene: 18. This CDR3 region has 18 residues. CDR3 DNA sequence: TGTGCCAGCAGCCTATTATTGGCGGGGGGCTTTACAAAAGAGACCCAGTACTTC. Residues: CASSLLLAGGFTKETQYF.

The rearrangement links TRBV5-1 to TRBJ2-3, with D uncertain. The V end was cut by 5 bases, the J end by 0 bases, with 13 bases between. The CDR3 consists of 15 residues. Germline values: CDR1 SGHRS, CDR2 YFSETQ. In nucleotides, the CDR3 is TGCGCCAGCAGAGAGCGCATTTCTAGCACAGATACGCAGTATTTT. Its protein product is CASRERISSTDTQYF.

This clonotype has only a few counts. The chain carries TRBV20-1 and TRBJ1-5; D may be TRBD1 (5 bases). The germline gives CDR1 DFQATT, CDR2 SNEGSKA (reference sequence). Trimming pared 5 bases from V and 2 bases from J, leaving 13 bases between. The CDR3 is 14 amino acids. This CDR3 reads CSAGTAWGNQPQHF. CDR3 DNA sequence: TGCAGTGCTGGGACCGCTTGGGGCAATCAGCCCCAGCATTTT.

About this clonotype: An end of the junction differs from the germline gene, which may be a read error. This chain connects TRBV7-8 to TRBJ1-4; D is undetermined. This CDR3 has 14 amino acids. Germline CDR1 reads SGHVS; CDR2 reads FQNEAQ. The CDR3 sequence: CASSLTGGGEKRFF. CDR3 nucleotide sequence: TGTGCCAGCAGCTTGACGGGAGGAGGTGAAAAACGGTTTTTT.

The J gene is TRBJ2-6, the V gene TRBV6-1; D gene ambiguous. Trimming removed 5 bases from V and 0 bases from J, with 8 bases in between. Germline CDR1 is MNHNS and CDR2 is SASEGT. The CDR3 totals 15 residues. DNA for the CDR3: TGTGCCAGCAGTTCCTATGCCTCTGGGGCCAACGTCCTGACTTTC. Translating gives CASSSYASGANVLTF.

The J gene is TRBJ2-7, the V gene TRBV29-1; 7 positions match TRBD1. Trimming removed 5 bases from V and 5 bases from J; junction bases left unmatched: 9. CDR1 and CDR2 from the germline V gene are SQVTM and ANQGSEA. The CDR3 has 13 amino acids. CDR3 nucleotides: TGCAGCGTTATTCTCGACAGGGACAACGAGCAGTACTTC. Protein product: CSVILDRDNEQYF.

The chain is built from TRBV6-5 and TRBJ1-2; D unclear. V shed 5 bases and J shed 3 bases, with 10 bases lying between them. The CDR3 loop spans 13 amino acids. Germline assignment: CDR1 MNHEY and CDR2 SVGAGI. The CDR3 reads CASSPTAHYGYTF. CDR3 DNA sequence: TGTGCCAGCAGTCCCACAGCTCACTATGGCTACACCTTC.

The chain joins TRBV29-1 to TRBJ2-7; D is possibly TRBD1 or TRBD2 (5 bases each). Trimming pared 5 bases from V and 0 bases from J, leaving 14 bases between. The CDR3 spans 14 residues. The germline gives CDR1 SQVTM, CDR2 ANQGSEA. CDR3 loop: CSVKAGTSSYEQYF. The CDR3, as DNA: TGCAGCGTTAAGGCAGGGACGAGCTCCTACGAGCAGTACTTC.

The V gene is TRBV2, the J gene TRBJ2-3; TRBD2 agrees at 7 bases. The junction had 15 bases not matched to a gene; V was cut back by 10 bases and J by 5 bases. CDR1 is SNHLY, CDR2 FYNNEI, per germline. The CDR3 spans 15 residues. The CDR3 coding sequence is TGTGCCACCGGAGAGCTAGCGGCCGGAGGAGATACGCAGTATTTT. Protein sequence: CATGELAAGGDTQYF.

Remarks on this clonotype: One end of the junction is discordant with germline, which a read error may explain. This chain joins TRBV12-3 or TRBV12-4 and TRBJ2-5; D gene ambiguous. The CDR3 consists of 13 residues. CDR3 in DNA: TGTGCCAGCGGATCCGCCAGCCAAGGGACCCAGTACTTC. Protein: CASGSASQGTQYF.

The J gene is TRBJ1-2, the V gene TRBV19; no definite D call. CDR1 and CDR2 (germline): LNHDA, SQIVND (reference sequence). V was pared by 7 bases and J by 8 bases, with 8 bases between. The CDR3 consists of 10 residues. The CDR3 region has the DNA TGTGCCAGTATTAGGAGAGGCTACACCTTC. This translates into CASIRRGYTF.

This clonotype occurred many times. This sequence joins TRBV20-1 and TRBJ1-2; TRBD1 is a possible D gene (6 bases). Trimming removed 3 bases at V and 3 bases at J, with 11 bases between. Germline V gene sequence: CDR1 DFQATT, CDR2 SNEGSKA (reference sequence). The CDR3 has 13 amino acids. Here the CDR3 DNA reads TGCAGTGCTAGGGGGGGGGGCCACTATGGCTACACCTTC. This gives the protein CSARGGGHYGYTF.